The 30 T cell receptor beta chains in this list originate from one sample, sequenced in a study of CD8 T cells in Susac syndrome. RNA was extracted with the RNeasy kit, and a quantity of about 0.45 to 1 ug was reverse transcribed using random hexamers. TCRdb reprocessed the immunoSEQ multiplex PCR reads via MiXCR and lists one record per CDR3 protein. The table lists approximately 76,000 distinct CDR3 sequences, just under 95% of them singletons. The sample was CD8+ T cells from PBMCs. These receptors came from a human donor with multiple sclerosis.

The chain carries TRBV20-1 and TRBJ2-7; D gene ambiguous. Germline lookup yields CDR1 DFQATT and CDR2 SNEGSKA (reference sequence). Trimming removed 5 bases from V and 4 bases from J, with 12 bases in between. There are 12 residues in the CDR3. This chain's CDR3 is CSALETGYEQYF. The CDR3 DNA sequence: TGCAGTGCTTTAGAGACGGGTTACGAGCAGTACTTC.

This chain joins TRBV5-4 and TRBJ1-1; D remains ambiguous. This CDR3 spans 11 amino acids. V lost 5 bases, J lost 1 base, and 3 bases lay in between. CDR1 is SGHNT, CDR2 YYREEE, per germline (reference sequence). The CDR3 nucleotides read TGTGCCAGCAGATCGAACACTGAAGCTTTCTTT. It yields the protein CASRSNTEAFF.

The genes are TRBV4-1 and TRBJ2-7, with D possibly matching TRBD2 (6 bases). The V gene's germline CDR1 is MGHRA and CDR2 YSYEKL. The CDR3 contains 13 residues. Between the trimmed V and J ends, which lost 4 bases and 6 bases, there was a span of 13 bases. The CDR3 reads CASSLGTPGEQYF. CDR3 nucleotides: TGCGCCAGCAGCCTCGGGACTCCGGGCGAGCAGTACTTC.

The V call is TRBV7-9, the J call TRBJ1-2; D is ambiguous. The V gene's germline CDR1 is SEHNR and CDR2 FQNEAQ (reference sequence). This CDR3 has 15 amino acids. Deletions cut 3 bases from V and 5 bases from J, with 16 bases between. The DNA for the CDR3 is TGTGCCAGCAGCTTTATGAATGGCCCACCATATGGCTACACCTTC. As protein: CASSFMNGPPYGYTF.

The V call is TRBV6-5, the J call TRBJ2-5; tentatively, D is TRBD1 (6 bases). This CDR3 has 11 residues. CDR1 is MNHEY and CDR2 is SVGAGI in the germline V gene. The V end was cut by 11 bases, the J end by 3 bases, with 10 bases between. The CDR3 loop is CACEGEETQYF. The DNA for the CDR3 is TGTGCCTGCGAGGGGGAAGAGACCCAGTACTTC.

The chain carries TRBV5-6 and TRBJ2-7; TRBD2 agrees at 8 bases. J was trimmed by 7 bases and V by 4 bases; bases with no gene match: 7. Germline V lookup: CDR1 SGHDT, CDR2 YYEEEE. This CDR3 region has 13 residues. CDR3 nucleotide sequence: TGTGCCAGCAGCCCGGGAGGGGGGAATGAGCAGTACTTC. Its translation is CASSPGGGNEQYF.

The chain combines TRBV29-1 with TRBJ2-7; no clear D. Trimming pared 4 bases from V and 1 base from J, leaving 11 bases between. Germline CDR1 is SQVTM and CDR2 is ANQGSEA. This CDR3 is built from 13 residues. The chain's CDR3 is CSVGAADSYEQYF. Here the CDR3 DNA reads TGCAGCGTTGGGGCAGCCGATTCCTACGAGCAGTACTTC.

The chain couples TRBV4-1 to TRBJ1-4; D unclear. Per the germline V gene, CDR1 is MGHRA and CDR2 is YSYEKL. The CDR3 loop spans 15 amino acids. V lost 0 bases to trimming and J lost 3 bases, with 8 bases between them. The CDR3 DNA reads TGCGCCAGCAGCCAAGATCCGTTGGCTAATGAAAAACTGTTTTTT. Translating gives CASSQDPLANEKLFF.

This chain uses TRBV20-1 with TRBJ2-1; weak D call: TRBD2 (6 bases). Germline CDR1 reads DFQATT; CDR2 reads SNEGSKA (reference sequence). The CDR3 contains 15 residues. Deletions cut 0 bases from V and 3 bases from J, with 12 bases between. CDR3 sequence: CSARDPTSLYNEQFF. Written as DNA, the CDR3 is TGCAGTGCTAGAGATCCAACTAGCCTCTACAATGAGCAGTTCTTC.

This clonotype occurred a few times. The V gene is TRBV12-3 or TRBV12-4, the J gene TRBJ1-1; D perhaps matches TRBD1 (6 bases). V gave up 1 base and J gave up 3 bases, with 9 bases separating them. The CDR3 spans 14 residues. This CDR3 reads CASSLGTGYTEAFF. For the CDR3, the DNA is TGTGCCAGCAGTTTAGGAACAGGGTACACTGAAGCTTTCTTT.

The chain links TRBV19 to TRBJ2-6; D uncertain. Germline loops: CDR1 LNHDA, CDR2 SQIVND (reference sequence). The CDR3 contains 13 residues. V was clipped by 7 bases and J by 3 bases, with 7 bases between them. For the CDR3, the DNA is TGTGCCAGTATAGGGTTTGGGGCCAACGTCCTGACTTTC. Amino acid sequence: CASIGFGANVLTF.

The sample holds one count of this clonotype. The chain combines TRBV19 with TRBJ2-1; 9 bases are a match to TRBD2. There are 15 residues in the CDR3. Germline lookup yields CDR1 LNHDA and CDR2 SQIVND (reference sequence). The V segment lost 1 base and the J segment 9 bases; nucleotides outside the gene matches: 7. CDR3 loop: CASSIVTAGGVEQFF. Written as DNA, the CDR3 is TGTGCCAGTAGTATAGTTACAGCGGGAGGCGTTGAGCAGTTCTTC.

This sequence joins TRBV15 and TRBJ1-1; D perhaps matches TRBD1 (6 bases). This CDR3 has 15 amino acids. Germline V gene sequence: CDR1 LNHNV, CDR2 YYDKDF (reference sequence). The V end lost 1 base, the J end lost 11 bases, and 20 bases lay between the germline ends. CDR3 nucleotide sequence: TGTGCCACCAGCAGAGGCAGACAGGCCGCCTCTCGGGCTTTCTTT. It translates to CATSRGRQAASRAFF.

This chain connects TRBV6-6 to TRBJ2-7, with D possibly matching TRBD2 (7 bases). In germline, CDR1 is MNHNY, CDR2 SVGAGI (reference sequence). Between the trimmed V and J ends, which lost 8 bases and 0 bases, there was a span of 11 bases. The CDR3 covers 13 residues. The CDR3 region has the DNA TGTGCCAGCGGGAGGGGGGCCTCCTACGAGCAGTACTTC. This translates into CASGRGASYEQYF.

This clonotype has more than one count but fewer than ten. V and J are TRBV29-1 and TRBJ1-2; no reliable D call. V dropped 4 bases and J dropped 2 bases, with 11 bases sitting between them. The germline CDR1 and CDR2 sequences are SQVTM and ANQGSEA. CDR3 size: 13 residues. CDR3 DNA sequence: TGCAGCGTTGCCTGGGCCGAAAACTATGGCTACACCTTC. It translates to CSVAWAENYGYTF. Based on the CDR3 plus reference TRBV29-1 and TRBJ1-2, the full variable domain is SAVISQKPSRDICQRGTSLTIQCQVDSQVTMMFWYRQQPGQSLTLIATANQGSEATYESGFVIDKFPISRPNLTFSTLTVSNMSPEDSSIYLCSVAWAENYGYTFGSGTRLTVV.

This rearrangement joins TRBV9 to TRBJ2-2; the D gene is possibly TRBD2 (6 bases). Germline V gene sequence: CDR1 SGDLS, CDR2 YYNGEE. V was trimmed by 9 bases and J by 6 bases, leaving 12 bases between them. This CDR3 contains 12 residues. In DNA form, the CDR3 reads TGTGCCACCAGACTAGTTTCCGGGGAGCTGTTTTTT. Its translation: CATRLVSGELFF. The full variable domain, in which reference TRBV9 and TRBJ2-2 provide the parts outside the CDR3, is DSGVTQTPKHLITATGQRVTLRCSPRSGDLSVYWYQQSLDQGLQFLIQYYNGEERAKGNILERFSAQQFPDLHSELNLSSLELGDSALYFCATRLVSGELFFGEGSRLTVL.

The J gene is TRBJ2-2, the V gene TRBV29-1; TRBD1 matches 10 bases. Germline V gene data show CDR1 as SQVTM and CDR2 as ANQGSEA. The CDR3 sequence is 14 residues long. Trimming at V came to 4 bases and at J to 5 bases, leaving 4 bases not matched to a gene. The CDR3 DNA follows: TGCAGCGTTGTCCGACAGGGGGCAACCGGGGAGCTGTTTTTT. It specifies CSVVRQGATGELFF.

This sequence joins TRBV5-6 and TRBJ2-1; 10 positions match TRBD2. The V and J ends lost 2 bases and 8 bases, in that order; junction bases with no gene match: 10. The CDR3 is 16 amino acids. Germline CDR1 SGHDT, CDR2 YYEEEE. CDR3 sequence: CASSLATSGKKDEQFF. The CDR3 DNA reads as TGTGCCAGCAGCTTAGCCACTAGCGGGAAAAAGGATGAGCAGTTCTTC.

J is TRBJ2-4 and V is TRBV25-1; the D gene could be TRBD1 or TRBD2 (5 bases each). Germline V gene sequence: CDR1 MGHDK, CDR2 SYGVNS. Trimming cost V 3 bases and J 7 bases, with 10 bases left between them. The CDR3 consists of 13 residues. The CDR3 nucleotides read TGTGCCAGCAGTGACTGGGGCGGGAACATTCAGTACTTC. Residues: CASSDWGGNIQYF.

In its sample, this clonotype was seen once. The chain uses TRBV7-6 and TRBJ2-7, with D possibly TRBD2 on 6 matching bases. The germline V gene has CDR1 SGHVS and CDR2 FNYEAQ. The V gene lost 5 bases and the J gene lost 5 bases, with 19 bases spanning the gap. This CDR3 spans 15 amino acids. The CDR3 loop is CASSPEADGEDEQYF. The CDR3 DNA reads as TGTGCCAGCAGCCCGGAGGCAGATGGGGAGGACGAGCAGTACTTC.

This clonotype has only a few counts. CDR3 sequence reads: CASSYRGDTEAFF. CDR3 DNA: TGTGCCAGCAGTTACCGAGGGGACACTGAAGCTTTCTTT. The V gene is TRBV6-5, the J gene TRBJ1-1; tentatively, D is TRBD1 (5 bases). The CDR3 is 13 residues long. Germline CDR1 MNHEY, CDR2 SVGAGI. The V end was cut by 2 bases, the J end by 3 bases, with 7 bases between.

The rearrangement joins TRBV7-2 to TRBJ2-7; D is tentatively TRBD1 or TRBD2 (6 bases each). The CDR3 has 16 residues. Germline CDR1 is SGHTA and CDR2 is FQGNSA. The V gene lost 5 bases and the J gene lost 2 bases, with 19 bases spanning the gap. The CDR3 region is CASSPRFGGTAYEQYF. CDR3 sequence (DNA): TGTGCCAGCAGCCCGCGGTTCGGGGGCACCGCCTACGAGCAGTACTTC.

The chain joins TRBV13 to TRBJ1-2; TRBD1 is a possible D gene (5 bases). CDR3 length equals 15 residues. Deletions cut 0 bases from V and 0 bases from J, with 8 bases between. Per germline, CDR1 PRHDT and CDR2 FYEKMQ (reference sequence). The CDR3 region has the DNA TGTGCCAGCAGCTTAGGGCCAGGGCCTAACTATGGCTACACCTTC. Translated, it gives CASSLGPGPNYGYTF.

V gene TRBV12-3 or TRBV12-4 combines with J gene TRBJ1-1; D unclear. The length of the CDR3 is 14 residues. Trimming cost V 1 base and J 0 bases, with 6 bases left between them. The CDR3 protein is CASSLGALNTEAFF. The DNA of the CDR3 is TGTGCCAGCAGTTTAGGGGCACTGAACACTGAAGCTTTCTTT.

This sequence joins TRBV13 and TRBJ2-7; TRBD2 agrees at 7 bases. Trimming at V came to 5 bases and at J to 6 bases, leaving 7 bases not matched to a gene. The CDR3 runs 13 residues. In germline, CDR1 is PRHDT, CDR2 FYEKMQ (reference sequence). The CDR3 DNA reads TGTGCCAGCAGCCTCCTGGGGGGGGTCGAGCAGTACTTC. It specifies CASSLLGGVEQYF. Full variable domain (rest looked up from reference TRBV13 and TRBJ2-7): AAGVIQSPRHLIKEKRETATLKCYPIPRHDTVYWYQQGPGQDPQFLISFYEKMQSDKGSIPDRFSAQQFSDYHSELNMSSLELGDSALYFCASSLLGGVEQYFGPGTRLTVT.

This chain links TRBV28 with TRBJ2-6; D call uncertain. Trimming removed 6 bases from V and 4 bases from J, with 13 bases in between. The CDR3 runs 15 residues. Germline CDR1 MDHEN, CDR2 SYDVKM. The CDR3 region is CASSLLRAGANVLTF. In nucleotides, the CDR3 is TGTGCCAGCAGCCTCTTAAGGGCCGGGGCCAACGTCCTGACTTTC.

CDR3 sequence reads: CSARQTEAFF. CDR3 bases: TGCAGTGCAAGGCAGACTGAAGCTTTCTTT. The chain has TRBV20-1 and TRBJ1-1; no reliable D call. Germline CDR1 is DFQATT and CDR2 is SNEGSKA (reference sequence). The CDR3 has 10 amino acids. Trimming stripped 6 bases from V and 5 bases from J, with 7 bases between.

This chain uses TRBV4-1 with TRBJ2-2; D unresolved. Trimming removed 3 bases from V and 6 bases from J, with 8 bases in between. The CDR3 extends over 13 amino acids. CDR1 is MGHRA and CDR2 is YSYEKL in the germline V gene. DNA of the CDR3: TGCGCCAGCAGCCAGCTAGGATCCGGGGAGCTGTTTTTT. This translates into CASSQLGSGELFF.

J is TRBJ1-2 and V is TRBV12-3 or TRBV12-4, with D unclear. The CDR3 length is 14 residues. V was pared by 3 bases and J by 4 bases, with 12 bases between. The CDR3 nucleotides read TGTGCCAGCAGTTTCCTGGCTGGTTCCTATGGCTACACCTTC. Its translation: CASSFLAGSYGYTF.

The chain carries TRBV6-5 and TRBJ2-3, with D maybe TRBD1 (5 bases). The CDR3 has 15 amino acids. Between the trimmed V and J ends, which lost 3 bases and 0 bases, there was a span of 10 bases. The germline V gene encodes CDR1 MNHEY and CDR2 SVGAGI. In DNA form, the CDR3 reads TGTGCCAGCAGTTATCAGGACACGAGCACAGATACGCAGTATTTT. Translation: CASSYQDTSTDTQYF.